This T cell receptor (beta chain) was captured by sequencing in a study of CD4+ T cells in melanoma. Study-level points and caveats: Diverse differentiation states were reported for melanoma neoantigen-specific CD4+ T cells. CD8+ T cell, macrophage and B cell function reportedly correlated with neoantigen-specific CD4+ T cells.

Using immunoSEQ multiplex PCR, the repertoire was profiled, and TCRdb retains in-frame clones only, with some absent. The data show roughly 21,000 clones, with over 75% seen just once and around 9.7% held by the top ten. CDR1 and CDR2 from the germline V gene are SGHTA and FQGTGA. The ends were cut back, 5 bases at V and 4 bases at J, with 16 bases in the middle. This CDR3 contains 15 residues. With regard to this clone: The antigen is undetermined.

This receptor was identified in a human donor with melanoma. The chain has TRBV7-3 and TRBJ2-3; weak D call: TRBD2 (6 bases). DNA of the CDR3: TGTGCCAGCAGCCCCGGTTCTAGCGCCGCAGATACGCAGTATTTT. This gives the protein CASSPGSSAADTQYF.